This TCR beta chain was captured by sequencing in a study of T-cell reconstitution after alpha-beta-depleted transplantation in children. Unique molecular identifiers featured in how the TCRbeta library was prepared. TCRdb passed the PCR reads through MiXCR, listing each CDR3 protein once. This table has 500,000 to 600,000 distinct CDR3 sequences, around 16% appearing once. This CDR3 contains 15 residues. The germline CDR1 and CDR2 sequences are MNHEY and SMNVEV (reference sequence). V was shortened by 0 bases and J by 4 bases, with 10 bases between the two germline ends. This clonotype was detected a few times.

The V and J genes are TRBV27 and TRBJ1-5; D not certain. Sequencing was performed on PBMCs from the stem cell graft donor, taken from the stem cell graft. This TCR was sampled from a human donor who donated a stem cell graft to a child with acute lymphoblastic leukemia. The CDR3 reads CASSLSEGSNQPQHF. In DNA form, the CDR3 reads TGTGCCAGCAGTTTATCTGAGGGTTCAAATCAGCCCCAGCATTTT.